This T cell receptor beta chain is drawn from a study of blood T cells in healthy people across ages. The germline CDR1 and CDR2 sequences are SGHRS and YFSETQ. The ends lost 0 bases at V and 6 bases at J; junction bases unmatched: 5. There are 14 residues in the CDR3. Then a second PCR, running roughly 6 to 11 cycles, was carried out with a sample-barcoded 5' primer and a J-beta primer mix. TCRdb itself ran the 5' RACE reads through MiXCR, one entry per CDR3 protein. The repertoire includes roughly 1.7 million distinct CDR3 sequences, 34% of them detected once, and approximately 10% sits in the top ten. Samples each yielded at least 6 micrograms of total RNA.

This clonotype was sampled from a woman in her thirties in good health. The chain joins TRBV5-1 to TRBJ2-7; TRBD2 agrees at 8 bases. The sequencing input was blood. The CDR3 is CASSLERGPLEQYF. The CDR3 region has the DNA TGCGCCAGCAGCTTGGAGCGGGGGCCTCTCGAGCAGTACTTC.